Here is one T cell receptor beta chain with its context. Profiling relied on immunoSEQ multiplex PCR, and the TCRdb table lists in-frame clones only, not all of them. Here the sample spans around 120,000 clones, more than 80% being singletons. The record originates from a study of control samples from healthy donors and cancer patients. Germline V gene lookup returns CDR1 LGHDT and CDR2 YNNKEL (reference sequence). CDR3 size: 13 residues. V lost 3 bases and J 5 bases, leaving 8 bases between the germline ends. The source of this sequence is a woman between 50 and 59 years old with colorectal cancer. The sample comprised PBMCs. The rearrangement links TRBV3-1 (or the pseudogene TRBV3-2) to TRBJ1-5; D is unresolved. The CDR3: CASSQGGHQPQHF. CDR3 in DNA: TGTGCCAGCAGCCAGGGAGGGCATCAGCCCCAGCATTTT.